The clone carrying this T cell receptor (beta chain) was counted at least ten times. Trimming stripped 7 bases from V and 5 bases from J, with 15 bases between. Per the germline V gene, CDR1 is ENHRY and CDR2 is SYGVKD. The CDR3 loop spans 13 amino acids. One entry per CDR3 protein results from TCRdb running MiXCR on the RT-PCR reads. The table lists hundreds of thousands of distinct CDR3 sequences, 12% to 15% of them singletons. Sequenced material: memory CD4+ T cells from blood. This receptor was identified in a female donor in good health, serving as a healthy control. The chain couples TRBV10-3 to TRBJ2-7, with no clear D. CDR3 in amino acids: CAITLMGFDEQYF. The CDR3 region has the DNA TGTGCCATCACTCTGATGGGGTTCGACGAGCAGTACTTC.